Sequencing of this T cell receptor (beta chain) was carried out in a study of CD8 T cells in ankylosing spondylitis. TCRdb processed the 5' RACE reads anew with MiXCR; each CDR3 protein has one entry. The sample comprises 500,000 to 550,000 distinct CDR3 sequences, about an eighth of which are singletons, and under 7.5% rests with the top ten. The CDR3 runs 14 residues. Germline values: CDR1 SGHRS, CDR2 YFSETQ. Trimming left V 2 bases short and J 5 bases short, with 11 bases between. As to this clonotype: No antigen is known for it.

Study-level points and caveats: Fewer than ten highly homologous variants made up a TCR beta motif, and this motif appeared characteristic of ankylosing spondylitis blood.

The sequencing sample was made of blood, either unsorted or a sorted T cell fraction (not recorded which). The rearrangement uses TRBV5-1 and TRBJ2-1; D unclear. The TCR originated in a male donor with ankylosing spondylitis. The CDR3 DNA reads as TGCGCCAGCAGCTTCCCAACAGAGAACAATGAGCAGTTCTTC. Protein: CASSFPTENNEQFF.